One sample yielded the 24 T cell receptor beta chains listed below, sequenced in a study of cytomegalovirus exposure and HLA in healthy donors. This PCR relied on a set of 60 Vbeta primers and 13 Jbeta primers. Here immunoSEQ multiplex PCR was the method, and the copy in TCRdb shows in-frame clones only, minus some. The profile covers 150,000 to 200,000 clones, with 65% to 80% appearing a single time and about 1.9% taken by the ten largest. Sequenced material: PBMCs. These receptors originate from a female donor in good health and CMV-seronegative.

The V gene is TRBV29-1, the J gene TRBJ1-1; D is uncertain. This CDR3 is built from 14 residues. V was trimmed by 6 bases and J by 2 bases, leaving 16 bases between them. Germline CDR1 SQVTM, CDR2 ANQGSEA. The CDR3 DNA reads TGCAGCGTGTGGAACCCGGGTTTAAACACTGAAGCTTTCTTT. Its protein is CSVWNPGLNTEAFF.

The rearrangement links TRBV6-5 to TRBJ2-7; 8 nucleotides line up with TRBD2. CDR1 and CDR2 from the germline V gene are MNHEY and SVGAGI. There are 13 residues in the CDR3. Unmatched junction bases numbered 5, after V lost 5 bases and J lost 5 bases. The CDR3 sequence is CASSPHGGDEQYF. The CDR3 DNA is TGTGCCAGCAGTCCCCACGGGGGGGACGAGCAGTACTTC.

This clone was recorded a few times. The gene calls are TRBV27 and TRBJ1-6, with a tentative D call TRBD1 (6 bases). Per germline, CDR1 MNHEY and CDR2 SMNVEV (reference sequence). The CDR3 runs to 17 residues. V was trimmed by 4 bases and J by 3 bases, leaving 16 bases between them. The CDR3, as DNA: TGTGCCAGCAGTTCACTACCGGACAGCTACTATAATTCACCCCTCCACTTT. Translation gives CASSSLPDSYYNSPLHF.

The chain has TRBV4-2 and TRBJ1-1; 8 bases are shared with TRBD1. CDR1 and CDR2 from the germline V gene are LGHNA and YNFKEQ. The CDR3 has 16 amino acids. The ends lost 0 bases at V and 5 bases at J; junction bases unmatched: 8. CDR3 protein: CASSQDGHRGRTEAFF. The CDR3 coding sequence is TGTGCCAGCAGCCAAGACGGGCACAGGGGGAGAACTGAAGCTTTCTTT.

The chain joins TRBV7-8 to TRBJ2-5, with a possible D match to TRBD2 (5 bases). Trimming took 5 bases from V and 1 from J, leaving 11 bases between them. The CDR3 is made up of 14 amino acids. The germline V gene has CDR1 SGHVS and CDR2 FQNEAQ. The CDR3 DNA is TGTGCCAGCAGCCCTTGGCTAGCCCAAGAGACCCAGTACTTC. It translates to CASSPWLAQETQYF.

The genes are TRBV30 and TRBJ1-1; D may be TRBD1 (5 bases). The CDR3 runs to 10 residues. From germline, CDR1 is GTSNPN and CDR2 SVGIG (reference sequence). V was cut by 5 bases and J by 6 bases, with 7 bases left in between. CDR3: CAWWGAEAFF. The CDR3 DNA is TGTGCCTGGTGGGGGGCTGAAGCTTTCTTT.

The chain couples TRBV7-3 to TRBJ1-1; a weak D match, TRBD1 (5 bases). Germline CDR1 and CDR2: SGHTA and FQGTGA. The CDR3 extends over 14 amino acids. The germline V and J ends were trimmed by 2 bases and 3 bases, with 10 bases remaining between them. The DNA of the CDR3 is TGTGCCAGCAGCTTACTGGGAGGGGACACTGAAGCTTTCTTT. Translated: CASSLLGGDTEAFF.

This chain connects TRBV9 to TRBJ1-2, with D maybe TRBD1 (5 bases). The CDR3 contains 15 residues. V lost 0 bases, J lost 4 bases, and 13 bases lay in between. Germline V gene sequence: CDR1 SGDLS, CDR2 YYNGEE. The chain's CDR3 is CASSVGVGGIYGYTF. The CDR3, as DNA: TGTGCCAGCAGCGTAGGAGTGGGGGGGATCTATGGCTACACCTTC.

The chain links TRBV27 to TRBJ2-5, with D perhaps matching TRBD1 (7 bases). Germline loops: CDR1 MNHEY, CDR2 SMNVEV (reference sequence). The CDR3 consists of 15 residues. V lost 5 bases to trimming and J lost 4 bases, with 17 bases between them. CDR3 sequence: CASSENQGGGETQYF. The CDR3 DNA reads as TGTGCCAGCAGTGAAAACCAGGGGGGAGGAGAGACCCAGTACTTC.

The V and J genes are TRBV5-1 and TRBJ1-2; no clear D gene. The CDR3 loop spans 15 amino acids. Germline lookup yields CDR1 SGHRS and CDR2 YFSETQ. V was pared by 3 bases and J by 4 bases, with 16 bases between. CDR3: CASSYGLNLLYGYTF. The CDR3 coding sequence is TGCGCCAGCAGCTACGGACTGAACCTTCTCTATGGCTACACCTTC.

This clone was recorded only once. Here the CDR3 reads CAWSGQMNTEAFF. The CDR3 bases are TGTGCCTGGAGTGGGCAGATGAACACTGAAGCTTTCTTT. The chain joins TRBV30 to TRBJ1-1, with unresolved D. Trimming cost V 1 base and J 0 bases, with 6 bases left between them. This CDR3 has 13 amino acids. Germline assignment: CDR1 GTSNPN and CDR2 SVGIG (reference sequence).

This clone has only a few counts. The rearrangement uses TRBV30 and TRBJ1-4, with a weak D call TRBD1 (6 bases). The CDR3 totals 14 residues. Trimming removed 3 bases at V and 5 bases at J, with 13 bases between. Germline CDR1 is GTSNPN and CDR2 is SVGIG (reference sequence). The CDR3 loop is CAWRDRWGNEKLFF. Written as DNA, the CDR3 is TGTGCCTGGAGAGACAGGTGGGGAAATGAAAAACTGTTTTTT. The full variable domain, completed using reference TRBV30 and TRBJ1-4, is SQTIHQWPATLVQPVGSPLSLECTVEGTSNPNLYWYRQAAGRGLQLLFYSVGIGQISSEVPQNLSASRPQDRQFILSSKKLLLSDSGFYLCAWRDRWGNEKLFFGSGTQLSVL.

The rearrangement uses TRBV15 and TRBJ2-1; TRBD2 agrees at 9 bases. Germline lookup yields CDR1 LNHNV and CDR2 YYDKDF (reference sequence). This CDR3 spans 14 amino acids. Losses at the gene ends were 8 bases for V and 4 bases for J; bases not matched to a gene: 6. CDR3 loop: CATARRGGYNEQFF. In DNA, the CDR3 is TGTGCCACCGCAAGGCGGGGGGGATACAATGAGCAGTTCTTC.

The chain links TRBV19 to TRBJ1-1; the D gene is possibly TRBD1 (5 bases). With 3 bases removed from V and 5 bases from J, the gap between germline ends came to 22 bases. CDR1 and CDR2 (germline): LNHDA, SQIVND (reference sequence). This CDR3 contains 17 residues. CDR3 DNA: TGTGCCAGTAGTATTATGTCGGGGGGGTCCCCCCGGACTGAAGCTTTCTTT. It is translated as CASSIMSGGSPRTEAFF.

V usage is TRBV11-2 and J usage is TRBJ2-2; TRBD2 matches 10 bases. In germline, CDR1 is SGHAT, CDR2 FQNNGV. V was pared by 4 bases and J by 6 bases, with 5 bases of the junction left unmatched. CDR3 length: 15 residues. CDR3 in amino acids: CASSSLAGASGELFF. In DNA form, the CDR3 reads TGTGCCAGCAGCTCGCTAGCGGGAGCTTCCGGGGAGCTGTTTTTT.

This clone showed up just a few times. The rearrangement uses TRBV10-1 and TRBJ2-4, with 13 bases identical to TRBD2. The J segment lost 9 bases and the V segment lost 4 bases, leaving 3 bases of the junction unmatched. In germline, CDR1 is WNHNN, CDR2 SYGVQD (reference sequence). The CDR3 spans 14 residues. CDR3 nucleotide sequence: TGCGCCAGCAGTGGGACTAGCGGGGGTGGCATTCAGTACTTC. This sequence encodes CASSGTSGGGIQYF.

This clone was detected a few times. The chain employs TRBV5-4 and TRBJ1-1; a possible D gene is TRBD1 (5 bases). Germline lookup yields CDR1 SGHNT and CDR2 YYREEE (reference sequence). The CDR3 has 14 residues. V lost 3 bases and J lost 1, with 10 bases in between. For the CDR3, the DNA is TGTGCCAGCAGCTGGGGGGGTACGAACACTGAAGCTTTCTTT. It codes for CASSWGGTNTEAFF.

The gene calls are TRBV11-1 and TRBJ2-1; 10 bases line up with TRBD1. The CDR3 spans 15 residues. Losses at the gene ends were 5 bases for V and 9 bases for J; bases not matched to a gene: 10. The germline V gene has CDR1 SGHAT and CDR2 FQDESV (reference sequence). CDR3 in amino acids: CASSNSRDRGFEQFF. CDR3 in DNA: TGTGCCAGCAGCAATTCCCGGGACAGGGGATTTGAGCAGTTCTTC.

This chain joins TRBV19 and TRBJ1-4; perhaps TRBD1 as D (5 bases). Germline CDR1 LNHDA, CDR2 SQIVND (reference sequence). The CDR3 is 14 amino acids. Trimming took off 7 bases at V and 0 bases at J, with 9 bases between the two ends. This CDR3 reads CASKRQSTNEKLFF. In DNA form, the CDR3 reads TGTGCCAGTAAACGACAGTCAACTAATGAAAAACTGTTTTTT. The entire variable domain, with the rest obtained from reference TRBV19 and TRBJ1-4, is as follows: DGGITQSPKYLFRKEGQNVTLSCEQNLNHDAMYWYRQDPGQGLRLIYYSQIVNDFQKGDIAEGYSVSREKKESFPLTVTSAQKNPTAFYLCASKRQSTNEKLFFGSGTQLSVL.

This chain uses TRBV5-6 with TRBJ2-7; 9 positions match TRBD1. The CDR3 has 13 amino acids. The V gene end was trimmed by 4 bases and the J gene end by 2 bases; junction bases not matched to a gene: 1. Germline V gives CDR1 SGHDT, CDR2 YYEEEE. The CDR3 bases are TGTGCCAGCAGCCGACAGGGGGCCTACGAGCAGTACTTC. Protein sequence: CASSRQGAYEQYF. Using reference TRBV5-6 and TRBJ2-7 for the parts outside the CDR3, the full variable domain is DAGVTQSPTHLIKTRGQQVTLRCSPKSGHDTVSWYQQALGQGPQFIFQYYEEEERQRGNFPDRFSGHQFPNYSSELNVNALLLGDSALYLCASSRQGAYEQYFGPGTRLTVT.

The chain employs TRBV5-1 and TRBJ2-1; TRBD2 aligns across 14 bases. J gave up 8 bases and V 4 bases, and 11 bases lay outside the gene matches. The CDR3 spans 17 residues. Germline values: CDR1 SGHRS, CDR2 YFSETQ. The chain's CDR3 is CASSRETSGRAGDEQFF. The DNA of the CDR3 is TGCGCCAGCAGCAGAGAGACTAGCGGGAGGGCCGGGGATGAGCAGTTCTTC.

V and J are TRBV7-6 and TRBJ1-1; D possibly corresponds to TRBD1 (6 bases). Trimming pared 1 base from V and 1 base from J, leaving 10 bases between. CDR1 and CDR2 (germline): SGHVS, FNYEAQ. The CDR3 consists of 15 residues. The CDR3 DNA reads as TGTGCCAGCAGCTTAGACAGGGTGGGGAACACTGAAGCTTTCTTT. It codes for CASSLDRVGNTEAFF.

This chain uses TRBV27 with TRBJ2-5; 7 bases are a match to TRBD1. J was trimmed by 2 bases and V by 6 bases; bases with no gene match: 15. Germline values: CDR1 MNHEY, CDR2 SMNVEV (reference sequence). This CDR3 has 17 residues. The CDR3 is CASSGPPYRGRQETQYF. The CDR3 DNA sequence: TGTGCCAGCAGCGGGCCCCCTTACAGGGGAAGACAAGAGACCCAGTACTTC.

This chain links TRBV10-3 with TRBJ1-1; D uncertain. Germline CDR1 and CDR2: ENHRY and SYGVKD. Trimming pared 7 bases from V and 6 bases from J, leaving 15 bases between. The CDR3 is 13 amino acids. CDR3 nucleotides: TGTGCCATCACTGCCGGGAACCCGTCTGAAGCTTTCTTT. It is translated as CAITAGNPSEAFF.